The 13 T cell receptor beta chains below all came from one sample that was sequenced in a study of tumor-infiltrating lymphocytes in primary liver carcinoma. Germline DNA was extracted alongside blood RNA, which was obtained from unsorted whole blood. With a constant-region primer, TCR beta cDNA was made from around 530 ng of total RNA. TCR beta libraries came from three nested multiplex PCR rounds using slightly modified ARM-PCR. The opening two PCR rounds, about 10 cycles each, paired TRBV1-TRBV30 forward primers with a C-beta reverse primer. In TCRdb, the multiplex PCR reads were re-called with MiXCR into one record per CDR3 protein. Of approximately 310,000 distinct CDR3 sequences in the sample, less than 75% were seen once. The sample taken for sequencing was peripheral blood. These receptors originate from a middle-aged man with primary liver carcinoma and hepatitis B virus infection.

This clonotype has ten or more counts. The CDR3 here is CASNRAAAQLSYEQYF. As DNA, the CDR3 is TGTGCCAGTAACCGCGCGGCAGCCCAACTATCCTACGAGCAGTACTTC. V is TRBV6-1 and J is TRBJ2-7; no definite D call. Trimming shortened V by 9 bases and J by 1 base, and 22 bases separated the two germline ends. CDR1 is MNHNS, CDR2 SASEGT, per germline. This CDR3 has 16 residues.

The sample holds one count of this clonotype. It may be a read error: a sequence one base away is much more abundant. This CDR3 is missing its conserved last phenylalanine or tryptophan, likely due to a read error. The chain carries TRBV6-2 or TRBV6-3 and TRBJ2-1, with 13 bases identical to TRBD2. The CDR3 totals 15 residues. The V gene's germline CDR1 is MNHEY and CDR2 SVGEGT. V lost 7 bases and J lost 4; bases outside the gene matches: 4. The CDR3 loop is CASTSGLAGYNEQFL. CDR3 sequence (DNA): TGTGCCAGCACCTCGGGACTAGCGGGGTACAATGAGCAGTTCCTC.

This sequence joins TRBV7-9 and TRBJ2-5; the match to TRBD1 covers 9 bases. The junction had 4 bases not matched to a gene; V was cut back by 6 bases and J by 5 bases. CDR3 length: 13 residues. Germline lookup yields CDR1 SEHNR and CDR2 FQNEAQ (reference sequence). DNA for the CDR3: TGTGCCAGCAGAGACAGGGGGTCGGAGACCCAGTACTTC. Translating gives CASRDRGSETQYF.

This clonotype was observed a few times. The chain is built from TRBV6-2 or TRBV6-3 and TRBJ1-2; D call uncertain. Trimming cost V 5 bases and J 0 bases, with 10 bases left between them. Per germline, CDR1 MNHEY and CDR2 SVGEGT. CDR3 length: 14 amino acids. The CDR3 sequence is CASSVTRANYGYTF. The DNA of the CDR3 is TGTGCCAGCAGTGTGACAAGAGCTAACTATGGCTACACCTTC.

As for this clonotype: This may be a read error, as it is one base from a much larger clone. The chain is built from TRBV5-4 and TRBJ1-2; D unclear. Trimming removed 2 bases at V and 14 bases at J, with 13 bases between. The CDR3 runs to 11 residues. CDR1 and CDR2 from the germline V gene are SGHNT and YYREEE (reference sequence). The CDR3 sequence is CASSFEGGSTF. In nucleotides, the CDR3 is TGTGCCAGCAGCTTCGAGGGCGGCTCGACCTTC.

This clonotype was seen once. This chain links TRBV28 with TRBJ2-7; possible D gene TRBD2, 6 bases. The CDR3 is 14 residues long. V was cut by 8 bases and J by 4 bases, with 18 bases left in between. Germline assignment: CDR1 MDHEN and CDR2 SYDVKM. CDR3 in amino acids: CASGPPGGIYEQYF. CDR3 nucleotides: TGTGCCAGCGGCCCCCCCGGAGGGATATACGAGCAGTACTTC. Complete variable domain (other parts from reference TRBV28 and TRBJ2-7): DVKVTQSSRYLVKRTGEKVFLECVQDMDHENMFWYRQDPGLGLRLIYFSYDVKMKEKGDIPEGYSVSREKKERFSLILESASTNQTSMYLCASGPPGGIYEQYFGPGTRLTVT.

About this clonotype itself: This is likely a read error, given that the CDR3 carries no conserved phenylalanine or tryptophan at its end. V and J are TRBV6-1 and TRBJ2-7, with TRBD2 matching over 7 bases. With 2 bases clipped from V and 3 bases from J, the junction kept 7 bases outside the gene matches. Germline V CDR1 and CDR2: MNHNS, SASEGT. This CDR3 is built from 15 residues. CDR3 residues: CASSESWTSSYEQYL. For the CDR3, the DNA is TGTGCCAGCAGTGAATCGTGGACTAGTAGCTACGAGCAGTACCTC.

Comment on this clonotype: A much larger clone is a single base away; this may be a read error. V is TRBV12-3 or TRBV12-4 and J is TRBJ2-2, with D possibly matching TRBD2 (6 bases). The CDR3 spans 16 residues. Trimming took off 4 bases at V and 4 bases at J, with 16 bases between the two ends. The CDR3 coding sequence is TGTGCCAGCAGTTATCCTCTCGGGAGCGGCACCGGGGAGCTGTTTTTT. Encoded protein: CASSYPLGSGTGELFF.

Points on this clonotype: The germline gene is not matched at one end of the junction; a read error may be the cause. CDR3 in DNA: TGTGCCAGCAGCCCGAAGGGACTAACGGGAGGGACGAGCACAGATACGCAATATTTT. Translated: CASSPKGLTGGTSTDTQYF. The V call is TRBV11-2, the J call TRBJ2-3, with 8 bases aligning to TRBD2. CDR3 length: 19 residues. CDR1 and CDR2 (germline): SGHAT, FQNNGV.

This clonotype was seen only once. One end of the junction fails to match germline, which may point to a read error. The CDR3 DNA sequence: TGCGTCAGCAGCCATGATGAATCTTTCTCCTCCTATAATTCACCCCTCCACTTT. Encoded protein: CVSSHDESFSSYNSPLHF. The chain combines TRBV4-2 with TRBJ1-6; D gene uncertain. The CDR3 is 18 residues long. Germline-derived CDR1 and CDR2 are LGHNA and YNFKEQ.

V usage is TRBV5-1 and J usage is TRBJ2-5, with D possibly called TRBD1 or TRBD2 (5 bases each). Trimming removed 7 bases from V and 7 bases from J, with 17 bases in between. From germline, CDR1 is SGHRS and CDR2 YFSETQ. The length of the CDR3 is 13 residues. The CDR3 is CASVTGTQGTQYF. CDR3 nucleotides: TGCGCCAGCGTTACGGGGACCCAGGGGACCCAGTACTTC.

The genes are TRBV14 and TRBJ2-3, with D possibly matching TRBD1 (6 bases). Trimming shortened V by 3 bases and J by 1 base, and 11 bases separated the two germline ends. The germline V gene encodes CDR1 SGHDN and CDR2 FVKESK. The CDR3 runs to 15 residues. CDR3 sequence (DNA): TGTGCCAGCAGCCAGGGACACGGTGGCACAGATACGCAGTATTTT. Translating gives CASSQGHGGTDTQYF. The full variable domain, with the rest looked up from reference TRBV14 and TRBJ2-3, is EAGVTQFPSHSVIEKGQTVTLRCDPISGHDNLYWYRRVMGKEIKFLLHFVKESKQDESGMPNNRFLAERTGGTYSTLKVQPAELEDSGVYFCASSQGHGGTDTQYFGPGTRLTVL.

Comment on this clonotype: Without the conserved terminal phenylalanine or tryptophan, this CDR3 likely stems from a read error. V is TRBV5-1 and J is TRBJ2-1; D remains unclear. Germline-derived CDR1 and CDR2 are SGHRS and YFSETQ. V was cut by 4 bases and J by 8 bases, with 16 bases left in between. This CDR3 comprises 14 residues. CDR3 DNA sequence: TGCGCCAGCAGCCAAAGACCCCTCTCCCATGAGCAGTTCTTG. It codes for CASSQRPLSHEQFL.